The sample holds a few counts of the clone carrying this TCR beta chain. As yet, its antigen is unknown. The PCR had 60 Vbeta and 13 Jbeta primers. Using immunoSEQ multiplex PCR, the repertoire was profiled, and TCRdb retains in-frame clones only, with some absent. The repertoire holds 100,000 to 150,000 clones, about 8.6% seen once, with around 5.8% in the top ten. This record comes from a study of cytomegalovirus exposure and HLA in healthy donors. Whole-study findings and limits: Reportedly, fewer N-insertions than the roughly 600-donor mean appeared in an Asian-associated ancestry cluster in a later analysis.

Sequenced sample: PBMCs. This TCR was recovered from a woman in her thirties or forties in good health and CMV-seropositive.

CDR3: CASSPGYSSDEQYF. CDR3 DNA: TGTGCCAGCAGCCCAGGGTACTCTTCCGACGAGCAGTACTTC. The rearrangement links TRBV6-5 to TRBJ2-7; maybe TRBD1 (5 bases). In germline, CDR1 is MNHEY, CDR2 SVGAGI. The V end was cut by 6 bases, the J end by 5 bases, with 17 bases between. This CDR3 contains 14 residues.